This TCR beta chain was sequenced for a study of T cell repertoires in cytomegalovirus infection. The wider study: In public TCR beta signatures, there were indications of both CMV infection and matching HLA type.

The V end lost 0 bases, the J end lost 8 bases, and 22 bases lay between the germline ends. Germline CDR1 and CDR2: SGHRS and YFSETQ. The CDR3 covers 17 residues. General study points: Summed public TCR beta family frequency identified CMV carriers bearing the relevant HLA. Clonotypes of TCR beta that were HLA-C-restricted and CMV-specific dominated the ex vivo response.

TCRdb passed the reads through MiXCR, listing each CDR3 protein once. The table shows around 530,000 distinct CDR3 sequences, with approximately 26% occurring only once. Comment on this clonotype: Its antigen is currently unknown.

This sequence originates from a human donor in good health (CMV status not recorded). Some clones in this sample may be carry-over from other donors' samples. V usage is TRBV5-1 and J usage is TRBJ2-3; a possible D gene is TRBD2 (6 bases). The sequenced material came from PBMCs. This CDR3 is CASSLASAGLPAGTQYF. The CDR3 DNA reads TGCGCCAGCAGCTTGGCGAGTGCGGGACTCCCCGCGGGTACGCAGTATTTT. The variable domain in full, completed from reference TRBV5-1 and TRBJ2-3, reads KAGVTQTPRYLIKTRGQQVTLSCSPISGHRSVSWYQQTPGQGLQFLFEYFSETQRNKGNFPGRFSGRQFSNSRSEMNVSTLELGDSALYLCASSLASAGLPAGTQYFGPGTRLTVL.